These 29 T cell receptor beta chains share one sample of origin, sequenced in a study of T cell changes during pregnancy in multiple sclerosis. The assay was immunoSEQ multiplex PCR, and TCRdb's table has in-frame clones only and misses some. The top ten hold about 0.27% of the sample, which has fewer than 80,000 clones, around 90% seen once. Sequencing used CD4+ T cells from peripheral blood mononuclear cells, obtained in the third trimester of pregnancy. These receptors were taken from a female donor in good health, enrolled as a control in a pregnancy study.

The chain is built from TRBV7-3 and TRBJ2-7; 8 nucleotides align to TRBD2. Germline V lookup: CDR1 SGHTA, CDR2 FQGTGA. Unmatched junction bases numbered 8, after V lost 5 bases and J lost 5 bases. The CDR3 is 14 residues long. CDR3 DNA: TGTGCCAGCAGCATCGGGAGGGGCAACGACGAGCAGTACTTC. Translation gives CASSIGRGNDEQYF. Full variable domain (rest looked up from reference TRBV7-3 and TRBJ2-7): GAGVSQTPSNKVTEKGKYVELRCDPISGHTALYWYRQSLGQGPEFLIYFQGTGAADDSGLPNDRFFAVRPEGSVSTLKIQRTERGDSAVYLCASSIGRGNDEQYFGPGTRLTVT.

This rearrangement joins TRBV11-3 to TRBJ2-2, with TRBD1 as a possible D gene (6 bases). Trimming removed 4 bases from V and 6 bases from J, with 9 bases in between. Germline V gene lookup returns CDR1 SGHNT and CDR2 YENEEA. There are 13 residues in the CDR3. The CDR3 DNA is TGTGCCAGCAGCTCCAACAGGGCCGGGGAGCTGTTTTTT. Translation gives CASSSNRAGELFF.

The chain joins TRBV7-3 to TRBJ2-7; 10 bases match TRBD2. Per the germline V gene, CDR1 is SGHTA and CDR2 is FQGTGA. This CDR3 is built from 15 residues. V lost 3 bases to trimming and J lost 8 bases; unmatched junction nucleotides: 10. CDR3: CASSFSLAGAPQQYF. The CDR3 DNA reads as TGTGCCAGCAGCTTTAGTCTAGCGGGGGCCCCTCAGCAGTACTTC.

CDR3 loop: CASSLVGNQNTEAFF. CDR3 sequence (DNA): TGTGCCAGCAGCTTGGTCGGTAATCAGAACACTGAAGCTTTCTTT. V gene TRBV7-9 combines with J gene TRBJ1-1; D not certain. CDR1 is SEHNR, CDR2 FQNEAQ, per germline (reference sequence). The CDR3 covers 15 residues. Trimming removed 3 bases from V and 1 base from J, with 12 bases in between.

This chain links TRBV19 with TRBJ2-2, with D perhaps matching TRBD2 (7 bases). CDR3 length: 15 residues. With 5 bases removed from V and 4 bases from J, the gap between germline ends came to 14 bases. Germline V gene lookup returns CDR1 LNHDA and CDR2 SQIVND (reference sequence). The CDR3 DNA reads TGTGCCAGTAGTCTGCGGGGGCTATTCACCGGGGAGCTGTTTTTT. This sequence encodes CASSLRGLFTGELFF.

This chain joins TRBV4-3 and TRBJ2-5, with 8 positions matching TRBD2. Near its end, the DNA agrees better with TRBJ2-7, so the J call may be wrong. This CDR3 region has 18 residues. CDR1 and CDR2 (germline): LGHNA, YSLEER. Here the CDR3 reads CASSQGPDVTGLAYEQYF. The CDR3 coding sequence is TGCGCCAGCAGCCAAGGGCCTGACGTGACGGGACTAGCCTACGAGCAGTACTTC.

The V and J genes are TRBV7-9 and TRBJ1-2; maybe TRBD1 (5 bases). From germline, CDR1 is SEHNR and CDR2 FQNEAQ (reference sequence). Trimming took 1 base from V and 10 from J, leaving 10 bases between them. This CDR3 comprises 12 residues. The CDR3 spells CASSLGTRVYTF. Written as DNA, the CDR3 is TGTGCCAGCAGCTTAGGGACCAGGGTCTACACCTTC.

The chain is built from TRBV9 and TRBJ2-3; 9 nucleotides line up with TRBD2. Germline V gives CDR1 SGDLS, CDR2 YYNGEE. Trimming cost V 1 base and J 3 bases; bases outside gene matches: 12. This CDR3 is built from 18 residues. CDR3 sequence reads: CASSVRGGGADLTDTQYF. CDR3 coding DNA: TGTGCCAGCAGCGTAAGGGGCGGGGGGGCCGATTTAACAGATACGCAGTATTTT.

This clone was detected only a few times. CDR3 sequence reads: CAWTQPPRDSEAFF. CDR3 nucleotides: TGTGCCTGGACCCAACCCCCCAGGGACAGTGAAGCTTTCTTT. This chain connects TRBV30 to TRBJ1-1; TRBD1 matches at 7 bases. After removal of 4 bases from V and 7 bases from J, the junction contained 12 bases not matched to a gene. CDR1 is GTSNPN and CDR2 is SVGIG in the germline V gene (reference sequence). The CDR3 extends over 14 amino acids. The whole variable domain, remainder taken from reference TRBV30 and TRBJ1-1, is SQTIHQWPATLVQPVGSPLSLECTVEGTSNPNLYWYRQAAGRGLQLLFYSVGIGQISSEVPQNLSASRPQDRQFILSSKKLLLSDSGFYLCAWTQPPRDSEAFFGQGTRLTVV.

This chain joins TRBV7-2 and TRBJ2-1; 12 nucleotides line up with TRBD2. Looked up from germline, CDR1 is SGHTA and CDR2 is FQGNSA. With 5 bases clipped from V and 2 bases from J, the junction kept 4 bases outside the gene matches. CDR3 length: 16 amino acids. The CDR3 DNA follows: TGTGCCAGCAGCGCACTAGCGGGGGGAGCCTACAATGAGCAGTTCTTC. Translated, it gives CASSALAGGAYNEQFF.

The DNA for the CDR3 is TGTGCCAGTAATGACAGGCGGGGAGGGGCCCAGTACTTC. Its protein product is CASNDRRGGAQYF. V gene TRBV19 combines with J gene TRBJ2-5, with D possibly matching TRBD2 (7 bases). The V gene lost 7 bases and the J gene lost 9 bases, with 18 bases spanning the gap. The CDR3 loop spans 13 amino acids. From germline, CDR1 is LNHDA and CDR2 SQIVND (reference sequence).

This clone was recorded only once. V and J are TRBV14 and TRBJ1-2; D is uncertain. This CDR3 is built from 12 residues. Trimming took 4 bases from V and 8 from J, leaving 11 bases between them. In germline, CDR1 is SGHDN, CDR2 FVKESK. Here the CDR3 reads CASSPGPGGYTF. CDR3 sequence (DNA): TGTGCCAGCAGCCCCGGACCGGGAGGCTACACCTTC.

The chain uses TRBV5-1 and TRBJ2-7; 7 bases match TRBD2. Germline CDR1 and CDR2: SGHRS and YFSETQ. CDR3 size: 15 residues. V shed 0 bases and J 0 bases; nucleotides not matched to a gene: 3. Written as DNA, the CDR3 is TGCGCCAGCAGCTTGGTTGGCGGGAGCTCCTACGAGCAGTACTTC. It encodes CASSLVGGSSYEQYF.

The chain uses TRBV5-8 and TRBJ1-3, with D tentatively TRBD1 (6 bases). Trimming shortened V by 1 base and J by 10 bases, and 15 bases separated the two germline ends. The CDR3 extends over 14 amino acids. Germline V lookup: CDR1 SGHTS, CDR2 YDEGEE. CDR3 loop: CASSLRMTGGTIYF. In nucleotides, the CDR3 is TGTGCCAGCAGCTTGCGGATGACAGGTGGTACCATATATTTT.

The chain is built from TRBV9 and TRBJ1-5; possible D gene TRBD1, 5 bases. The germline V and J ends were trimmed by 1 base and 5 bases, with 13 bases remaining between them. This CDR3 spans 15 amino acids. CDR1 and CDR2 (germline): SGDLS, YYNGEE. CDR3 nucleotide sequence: TGTGCCAGCAGCGTAACAGGAGAAATCTATCAGCCCCAGCATTTT. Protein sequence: CASSVTGEIYQPQHF.

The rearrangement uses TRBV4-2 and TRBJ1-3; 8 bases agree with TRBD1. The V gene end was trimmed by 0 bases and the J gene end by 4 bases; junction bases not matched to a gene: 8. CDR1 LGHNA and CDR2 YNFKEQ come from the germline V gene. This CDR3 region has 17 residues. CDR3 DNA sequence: TGTGCCAGCAGCCAAGATGATCCCCCAGGGGGCGGAAACACCATATATTTT. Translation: CASSQDDPPGGGNTIYF.

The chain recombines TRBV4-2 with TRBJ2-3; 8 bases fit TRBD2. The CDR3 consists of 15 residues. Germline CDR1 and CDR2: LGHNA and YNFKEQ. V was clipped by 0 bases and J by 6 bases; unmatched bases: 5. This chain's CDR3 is CASSQEPGGTDTQYF. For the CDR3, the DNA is TGTGCCAGCAGCCAAGAACCGGGGGGGACGGATACGCAGTATTTT.

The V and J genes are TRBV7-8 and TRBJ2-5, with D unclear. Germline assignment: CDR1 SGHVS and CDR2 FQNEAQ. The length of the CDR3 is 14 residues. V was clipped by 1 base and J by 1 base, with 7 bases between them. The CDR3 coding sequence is TGTGCCAGCAGCTTAGTTTCAGGCCAAGAGACCCAGTACTTC. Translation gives CASSLVSGQETQYF. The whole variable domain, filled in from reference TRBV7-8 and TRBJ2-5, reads GAGVSQSPRYKVAKRGQDVALRCDPISGHVSLFWYQQALGQGPEFLTYFQNEAQLDKSGLPSDRFFAERPEGSVSTLKIQRTQQEDSAVYLCASSLVSGQETQYFGPGTRLLVL.

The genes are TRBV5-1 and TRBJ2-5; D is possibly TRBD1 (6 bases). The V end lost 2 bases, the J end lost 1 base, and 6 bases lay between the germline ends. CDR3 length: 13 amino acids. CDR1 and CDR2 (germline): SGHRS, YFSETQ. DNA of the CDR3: TGCGCCAGCAGCTTCAGGGGCCAAGAGACCCAGTACTTC. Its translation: CASSFRGQETQYF.

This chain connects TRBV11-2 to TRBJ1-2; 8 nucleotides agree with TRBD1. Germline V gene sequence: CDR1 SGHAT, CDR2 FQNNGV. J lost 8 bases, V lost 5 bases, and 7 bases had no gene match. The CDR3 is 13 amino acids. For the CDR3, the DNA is TGTGCCAGCAGCCCCAGGGGGCCCGGAGGCTACACCTTC. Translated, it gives CASSPRGPGGYTF. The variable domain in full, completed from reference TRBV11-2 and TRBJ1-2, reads EAGVAQSPRYKIIEKRQSVAFWCNPISGHATLYWYQQILGQGPKLLIQFQNNGVVDDSQLPKDRFSAERLKGVDSTLKIQPAKLEDSAVYLCASSPRGPGGYTFGSGTRLTVV.

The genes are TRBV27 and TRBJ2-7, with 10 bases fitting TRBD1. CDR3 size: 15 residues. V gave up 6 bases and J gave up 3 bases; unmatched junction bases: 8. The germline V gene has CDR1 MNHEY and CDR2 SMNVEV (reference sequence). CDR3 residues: CASRGQGQRGYEQYF. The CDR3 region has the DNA TGTGCCAGCAGGGGACAGGGGCAGCGAGGCTACGAGCAGTACTTC.

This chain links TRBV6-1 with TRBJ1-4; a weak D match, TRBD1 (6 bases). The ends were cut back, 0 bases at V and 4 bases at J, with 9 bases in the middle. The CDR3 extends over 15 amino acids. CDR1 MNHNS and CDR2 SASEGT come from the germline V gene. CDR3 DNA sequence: TGTGCCAGCAGTGAAGCGGGGGCAGGTAATGAAAAACTGTTTTTT. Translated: CASSEAGAGNEKLFF.

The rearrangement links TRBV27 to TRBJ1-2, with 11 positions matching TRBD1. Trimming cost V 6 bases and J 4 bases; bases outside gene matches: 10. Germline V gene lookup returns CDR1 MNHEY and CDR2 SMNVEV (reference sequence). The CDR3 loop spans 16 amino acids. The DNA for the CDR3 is TGTGCCAGCAGCCCGGAGGGACAGGGGGTCGGCTATGGCTACACCTTC. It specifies CASSPEGQGVGYGYTF.

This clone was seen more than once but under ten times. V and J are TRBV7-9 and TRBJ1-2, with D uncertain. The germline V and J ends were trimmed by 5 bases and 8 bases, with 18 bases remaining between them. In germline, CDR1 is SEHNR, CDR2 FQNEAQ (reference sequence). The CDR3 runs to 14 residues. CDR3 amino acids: CASSPTLRGEGYTF. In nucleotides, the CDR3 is TGTGCCAGCAGCCCAACCCTCCGCGGGGAAGGCTACACCTTC.

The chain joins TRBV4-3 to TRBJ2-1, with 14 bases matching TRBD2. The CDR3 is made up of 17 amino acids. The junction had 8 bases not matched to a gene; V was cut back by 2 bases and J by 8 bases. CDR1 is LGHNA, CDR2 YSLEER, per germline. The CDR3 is CASSQRLAGGPMDEQFF. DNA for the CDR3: TGCGCCAGCAGCCAACGACTAGCGGGGGGGCCTATGGATGAGCAGTTCTTC.

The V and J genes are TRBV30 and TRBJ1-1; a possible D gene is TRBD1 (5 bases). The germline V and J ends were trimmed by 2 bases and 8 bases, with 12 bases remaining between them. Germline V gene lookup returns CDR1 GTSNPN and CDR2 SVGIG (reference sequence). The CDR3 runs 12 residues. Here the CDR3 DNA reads TGTGCCTGGAGTTACATAGGGGAAGAAGCTTTCTTT. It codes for CAWSYIGEEAFF.

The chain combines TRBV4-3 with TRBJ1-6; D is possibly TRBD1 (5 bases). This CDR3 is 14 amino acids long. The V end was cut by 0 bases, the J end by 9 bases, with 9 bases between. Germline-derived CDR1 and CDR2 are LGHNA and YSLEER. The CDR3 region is CASSQDRAISPLHF. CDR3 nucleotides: TGCGCCAGCAGCCAAGACAGGGCAATTTCACCCCTCCACTTT.

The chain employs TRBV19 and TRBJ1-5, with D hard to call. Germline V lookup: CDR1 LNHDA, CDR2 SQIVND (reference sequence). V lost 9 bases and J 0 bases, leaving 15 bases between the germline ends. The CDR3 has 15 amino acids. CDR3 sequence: CASLTEHYSNQPQHF. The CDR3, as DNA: TGTGCCAGCCTGACGGAGCACTATAGCAATCAGCCCCAGCATTTT.

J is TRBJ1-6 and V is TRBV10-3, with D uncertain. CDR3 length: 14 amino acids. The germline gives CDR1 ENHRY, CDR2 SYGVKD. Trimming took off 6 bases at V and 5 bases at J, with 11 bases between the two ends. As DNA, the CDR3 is TGTGCCATCAGACCGGACTGGGATAATTCACCCCTCCACTTT. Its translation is CAIRPDWDNSPLHF.